The next 20 T cell receptor beta chains were all read from a single sample in a study of cytomegalovirus exposure and HLA in healthy donors. The PCR used 60 Vbeta and 13 Jbeta primers. Sequencing used immunoSEQ multiplex PCR; TCRdb keeps in-frame clones, though not all of them. The data contain roughly 100,000 clones, 69% of them singletons. The sample consisted of PBMCs. The receptor set was obtained from a young man in good health and CMV-seronegative.

This rearrangement joins TRBV7-2 to TRBJ2-2; D gene unclear. Looked up from germline, CDR1 is SGHTA and CDR2 is FQGNSA. Between the trimmed V and J ends, which lost 1 base and 3 bases, there was a span of 6 bases. This CDR3 has 14 residues. CDR3 DNA: TGTGCCAGCAGCTTAGACACAGACACCGGGGAGCTGTTTTTT. Protein sequence: CASSLDTDTGELFF.

This clone was observed once. The chain employs TRBV2 and TRBJ1-1; a possible D gene is TRBD1 (5 bases). Germline lookup yields CDR1 SNHLY and CDR2 FYNNEI. Trimming cost V 7 bases and J 8 bases, with 17 bases left between them. CDR3 length: 13 amino acids. This CDR3 is CASIFGGKFEAFF. In DNA form, the CDR3 reads TGTGCCAGCATCTTCGGGGGAAAGTTCGAAGCTTTCTTT.

V usage is TRBV6-6 and J usage is TRBJ2-1; 8 bases fit TRBD2. The V gene end was trimmed by 2 bases and the J gene end by 9 bases; junction bases not matched to a gene: 6. The CDR3 contains 14 residues. Looked up from germline, CDR1 is MNHNY and CDR2 is SVGAGI (reference sequence). CDR3 sequence: CASSYQREKSEQFF. DNA of the CDR3: TGTGCCAGCAGTTACCAGCGGGAGAAGAGTGAGCAGTTCTTC.

This sequence joins TRBV4-3 and TRBJ2-6; 8 bases fit TRBD2. The length of the CDR3 is 20 residues. Germline CDR1 is LGHNA and CDR2 is YSLEER. The junction had 10 bases not matched to a gene; V was cut back by 0 bases and J by 0 bases. For the CDR3, the DNA is TGCGCCAGCAGCCAAGATATGTCTAGCGGGCTCATCTCTGGGGCCAACGTCCTGACTTTC. Its protein is CASSQDMSSGLISGANVLTF.

This chain joins TRBV18 and TRBJ2-5, with TRBD2 identical over 7 bases. The CDR3 totals 15 residues. Germline V CDR1 and CDR2: KGHSH, LQKENI. Losses at the gene ends were 4 bases for V and 2 bases for J; bases not matched to a gene: 7. CDR3 nucleotides: TGTGCCAGCTCACTGAGACTAGCAACACAAGAGACCCAGTACTTC. Its translation is CASSLRLATQETQYF.

V and J are TRBV6-6 and TRBJ1-2; 10 bases match TRBD1. The CDR3 totals 15 residues. J was trimmed by 6 bases and V by 3 bases; bases with no gene match: 7. The germline gives CDR1 MNHNY, CDR2 SVGAGI (reference sequence). The CDR3 nucleotides are TGTGCCAGCAGTTATACCGGGACAGGGGCCCATGGCTACACCTTC. Translating it yields CASSYTGTGAHGYTF.

V gene TRBV28 combines with J gene TRBJ1-5, with D perhaps matching TRBD1 (6 bases). V lost 5 bases and J 6 bases, leaving 17 bases between the germline ends. The germline CDR1 and CDR2 sequences are MDHEN and SYDVKM. The CDR3 contains 15 residues. Here the CDR3 reads CASSPGQRRFQPQHF. The CDR3 DNA reads as TGTGCCAGCAGTCCCGGACAGCGGAGGTTTCAGCCCCAGCATTTT.

V and J are TRBV15 and TRBJ1-2; D gene unclear. Looked up from germline, CDR1 is LNHNV and CDR2 is YYDKDF (reference sequence). The CDR3 is made up of 12 amino acids. V lost 0 bases and J 7 bases, leaving 6 bases between the germline ends. CDR3 protein: CATSREMSGYTF. Here the CDR3 DNA reads TGTGCCACCAGCAGAGAAATGAGTGGCTACACCTTC.

This clone was detected a few times. The chain joins TRBV27 to TRBJ1-2; D gene uncertain. Germline assignment: CDR1 MNHEY and CDR2 SMNVEV (reference sequence). The CDR3 length is 14 residues. The germline V and J ends were trimmed by 6 bases and 6 bases, with 17 bases remaining between them. For the CDR3, the DNA is TGTGCCAGCAGCCGGGTGACGGGGTTGGATGGCTACACCTTC. It is translated as CASSRVTGLDGYTF.

The sample holds a few counts of this clone. V is TRBV5-1 and J is TRBJ2-3, with a tentative D call TRBD2 (5 bases). The CDR3 has 16 amino acids. V was trimmed by 4 bases and J by 1 base, leaving 16 bases between them. CDR1 SGHRS and CDR2 YFSETQ come from the germline V gene. The CDR3 loop is CASSRLGAVGTDTQYF. As DNA, the CDR3 is TGCGCCAGCAGCCGACTTGGAGCGGTAGGCACAGATACGCAGTATTTT.

The gene calls are TRBV11-2 and TRBJ1-1, with TRBD1 matching over 9 bases. Germline CDR1 SGHAT, CDR2 FQNNGV. Trimming at V came to 4 bases and at J to 5 bases, leaving 2 bases not matched to a gene. CDR3 length: 13 amino acids. The chain's CDR3 is CASSWDRETEAFF. CDR3 in DNA: TGTGCCAGCAGCTGGGACAGGGAAACTGAAGCTTTCTTT.

The gene calls are TRBV6-6 and TRBJ1-1; unclear D gene. In germline, CDR1 is MNHNY, CDR2 SVGAGI (reference sequence). Between the trimmed V and J ends, which lost 6 bases and 0 bases, there was a span of 8 bases. This CDR3 spans 13 amino acids. CDR3 in DNA: TGTGCCAGCAGGTCCAGTGTGAACACTGAAGCTTTCTTT. Translated: CASRSSVNTEAFF.

The V gene is TRBV28, the J gene TRBJ1-2; perhaps TRBD1 as D (5 bases). Germline CDR1 reads MDHEN; CDR2 reads SYDVKM. Trimming stripped 4 bases from V and 6 bases from J, with 18 bases between. The CDR3 extends over 15 amino acids. The CDR3 region is CASSSLRGDSDGYTF. CDR3 sequence (DNA): TGTGCCAGCAGTTCTCTGCGGGGGGATTCGGATGGCTACACCTTC.

V and J are TRBV28 and TRBJ2-1; 11 bases line up with TRBD2. V lost 4 bases to trimming and J lost 3 bases; unmatched junction nucleotides: 5. Germline CDR1 is MDHEN and CDR2 is SYDVKM. CDR3 size: 16 residues. CDR3 loop: CASSSLGTSGYNEQFF. For the CDR3, the DNA is TGTGCCAGCAGTTCTCTTGGGACTAGCGGCTACAATGAGCAGTTCTTC.

The rearrangement uses TRBV7-9 and TRBJ2-7; 11 positions agree with TRBD1. V lost 1 base, J lost 7 bases, and 3 bases stayed unmatched. CDR3 size: 14 residues. The germline V gene has CDR1 SEHNR and CDR2 FQNEAQ (reference sequence). The CDR3 bases are TGTGCCAGCAGCTTAGTAGGGGACAGGGGGGAGCAGTACTTC. Translation: CASSLVGDRGEQYF.

The count of this clone is one. The V and J genes are TRBV5-1 and TRBJ1-1; TRBD1 matches at 7 bases. The germline gives CDR1 SGHRS, CDR2 YFSETQ. Unmatched junction bases numbered 8, after V lost 0 bases and J lost 0 bases. This CDR3 is 17 amino acids long. CDR3 DNA: TGCGCCAGCAGCTTGGACCATCGACAGGGATTGAACACTGAAGCTTTCTTT. Protein: CASSLDHRQGLNTEAFF.

This chain links TRBV27 with TRBJ2-2, with TRBD1 identical over 10 bases. The V and J ends lost 6 bases and 2 bases, in that order; junction bases with no gene match: 12. CDR3 length equals 18 residues. Germline assignment: CDR1 MNHEY and CDR2 SMNVEV (reference sequence). DNA for the CDR3: TGTGCCAGCAGGGACAGGGGGACCGCTTTTTTCAACACCGGGGAGCTGTTTTTT. This sequence encodes CASRDRGTAFFNTGELFF.

The CDR3 reads CASSIASWAANTEAFF. The CDR3 DNA follows: TGTGCCAGTAGTATAGCTTCTTGGGCTGCGAACACTGAAGCTTTCTTT. The chain joins TRBV19 to TRBJ1-1; D is uncertain. This CDR3 comprises 16 residues. Trimming took off 1 base at V and 1 base at J, with 13 bases between the two ends. Germline V gives CDR1 LNHDA, CDR2 SQIVND (reference sequence).

The chain recombines TRBV28 with TRBJ2-3; 12 bases align to TRBD2. The germline V gene encodes CDR1 MDHEN and CDR2 SYDVKM. J was trimmed by 6 bases and V by 2 bases; bases with no gene match: 6. The CDR3 has 16 residues. In nucleotides, the CDR3 is TGTGCCAGCAGTTTACGGACTAGCGGGACGTGGGATACGCAGTATTTT. It specifies CASSLRTSGTWDTQYF. Based on the CDR3 plus reference TRBV28 and TRBJ2-3, the full variable domain is DVKVTQSSRYLVKRTGEKVFLECVQDMDHENMFWYRQDPGLGLRLIYFSYDVKMKEKGDIPEGYSVSREKKERFSLILESASTNQTSMYLCASSLRTSGTWDTQYFGPGTRLTVL.

This chain connects TRBV7-2 to TRBJ1-2; D gene uncertain. The V gene's germline CDR1 is SGHTA and CDR2 FQGNSA. The CDR3 runs to 13 residues. Trimming took off 4 bases at V and 4 bases at J, with 10 bases between the two ends. CDR3 in DNA: TGTGCCAGCAGCTCAGACTCGGTCTATGGCTACACCTTC. This sequence encodes CASSSDSVYGYTF.